One and the same sample provided the 19 T cell receptor beta chains below, sequenced in a study of blood T cell repertoires in COVID-19. Profiling relied on immunoSEQ multiplex PCR, and the TCRdb table lists in-frame clones only, not all of them. The table shows a few hundred thousand clones, with around 82% occurring only once. The sample was peripheral blood. The receptor source for this set is a human donor in a cohort sampled during active COVID-19.

The chain links TRBV5-1 to TRBJ2-7; unclear D gene. There are 13 residues in the CDR3. Germline V gene data show CDR1 as SGHRS and CDR2 as YFSETQ. V lost 1 base, J lost 3 bases, and 8 bases lay in between. DNA for the CDR3: TGCGCCAGCAGCTTGAATCCGGGCTACGAGCAGTACTTC. It encodes CASSLNPGYEQYF. Full variable domain (missing parts from reference TRBV5-1 and TRBJ2-7): KAGVTQTPRYLIKTRGQQVTLSCSPISGHRSVSWYQQTPGQGLQFLFEYFSETQRNKGNFPGRFSGRQFSNSRSEMNVSTLELGDSALYLCASSLNPGYEQYFGPGTRLTVT.

This chain links TRBV7-2 with TRBJ2-1; 12 positions agree with TRBD2. Trimming at V came to 2 bases and at J to 9 bases, leaving 5 bases not matched to a gene. CDR1 and CDR2 (germline): SGHTA, FQGNSA. The CDR3 runs 15 residues. The CDR3, as DNA: TGTGCCAGCAGCTTACAACTAGCGGGGGGCAGTGAGCAGTTCTTC. It yields the protein CASSLQLAGGSEQFF.

This clone was counted a few times. The CDR3 coding sequence is TGCAGTGCTAGTCTCCTAGCGGGAGCTATCCCGTACTTC. It encodes CSASLLAGAIPYF. The chain uses TRBV20-1 and TRBJ2-7; 10 bases fit TRBD2. The J segment lost 12 bases and the V segment lost 3 bases, leaving 11 bases of the junction unmatched. CDR1 DFQATT and CDR2 SNEGSKA come from the germline V gene (reference sequence). This CDR3 spans 13 amino acids.

The V gene is TRBV6-6, the J gene TRBJ1-1; D is unclear. Trimming took off 4 bases at V and 1 base at J, with 10 bases between the two ends. There are 14 residues in the CDR3. From germline, CDR1 is MNHNY and CDR2 SVGAGI (reference sequence). The CDR3 coding sequence is TGTGCCAGCAGTTCCACGCAGGCGAACACTGAAGCTTTCTTT. This sequence encodes CASSSTQANTEAFF.

This rearrangement joins TRBV18 to TRBJ2-5; 8 positions match TRBD1. J lost 2 bases, V lost 1 base, and 9 bases had no gene match. Germline V lookup: CDR1 KGHSH, CDR2 LQKENI. The length of the CDR3 is 17 residues. CDR3 sequence: CASSPLRQGLRQETQYF. DNA of the CDR3: TGTGCCAGCTCACCACTTAGACAGGGGCTGAGGCAAGAGACCCAGTACTTC.

The chain has TRBV4-2 and TRBJ1-1; D unclear. The CDR3 spans 15 residues. The germline V gene has CDR1 LGHNA and CDR2 YNFKEQ. V lost 0 bases, J lost 1 base, and 9 bases lay in between. CDR3 nucleotides: TGTGCCAGCAGCCAAGAAATGGCAGAGAACACTGAAGCTTTCTTT. The encoded protein is CASSQEMAENTEAFF.

The chain has TRBV5-6 and TRBJ2-3, with D unclear. Germline lookup yields CDR1 SGHDT and CDR2 YYEEEE. Trimming stripped 4 bases from V and 0 bases from J, with 15 bases between. This CDR3 contains 16 residues. CDR3 in DNA: TGTGCCAGCAGCCCCTTAGACAAGTTTAGCACAGATACGCAGTATTTT. Translating it yields CASSPLDKFSTDTQYF. Drawing the rest from reference TRBV5-6 and TRBJ2-3, the complete variable domain is DAGVTQSPTHLIKTRGQQVTLRCSPKSGHDTVSWYQQALGQGPQFIFQYYEEEERQRGNFPDRFSGHQFPNYSSELNVNALLLGDSALYLCASSPLDKFSTDTQYFGPGTRLTVL.

The chain joins TRBV27 to TRBJ1-4, with D unclear. The germline CDR1 and CDR2 sequences are MNHEY and SMNVEV (reference sequence). This CDR3 contains 11 residues. Trimming took off 8 bases at V and 8 bases at J, with 9 bases between the two ends. CDR3 nucleotide sequence: TGTGCCAGCGGGCGTCGGGAAAAACTGTTTTTT. It specifies CASGRREKLFF. The variable domain in full, with the rest retrieved from reference TRBV27 and TRBJ1-4, is EAQVTQNPRYLITVTGKKLTVTCSQNMNHEYMSWYRQDPGLGLRQIYYSMNVEVTDKGDVPEGYKVSRKEKRNFPLILESPSPNQTSLYFCASGRREKLFFGSGTQLSVL.

This clone was detected ten times or more. This chain uses TRBV30 with TRBJ2-7; D possibly corresponds to TRBD1 (5 bases). Trimming took off 0 bases at V and 4 bases at J, with 13 bases between the two ends. Germline V gene sequence: CDR1 GTSNPN, CDR2 SVGIG (reference sequence). This CDR3 has 14 amino acids. The CDR3 DNA follows: TGTGCCTGGAGTGTAACCCAGGGCCCGTACGAGCAGTACTTC. It encodes CAWSVTQGPYEQYF.

The V gene is TRBV5-4, the J gene TRBJ1-4, with 7 nucleotides matching TRBD1. CDR3 size: 16 residues. The V gene end was trimmed by 4 bases and the J gene end by 7 bases; junction bases not matched to a gene: 13. Germline-derived CDR1 and CDR2 are SGHNT and YYREEE (reference sequence). The CDR3 sequence: CASSPDKGGRREKLFF. CDR3 DNA: TGTGCCAGCAGCCCGGATAAAGGGGGCCGGCGTGAAAAACTGTTTTTT.

The V gene is TRBV7-2, the J gene TRBJ2-2, with 7 bases matching TRBD2. From germline, CDR1 is SGHTA and CDR2 FQGNSA. This CDR3 spans 15 amino acids. J lost 7 bases, V lost 2 bases, and 7 bases had no gene match. CDR3 sequence reads: CASSLLREIGGELFF. The CDR3 region has the DNA TGTGCCAGCAGCTTATTGCGGGAGATAGGCGGGGAGCTGTTTTTT.

The chain has TRBV5-4 and TRBJ2-5; weak D call: TRBD1 (5 bases). Germline V gene lookup returns CDR1 SGHNT and CDR2 YYREEE (reference sequence). CDR3 length: 12 residues. Trimming shortened V by 3 bases and J by 5 bases, and 8 bases separated the two germline ends. CDR3 loop: CASSSNRETQYF. CDR3 coding DNA: TGTGCCAGCAGCTCGAACAGGGAGACCCAGTACTTC. The whole variable domain, filled in from reference TRBV5-4 and TRBJ2-5, reads ETGVTQSPTHLIKTRGQQVTLRCSSQSGHNTVSWYQQALGQGPQFIFQYYREEENGRGNFPPRFSGLQFPNYSSELNVNALELDDSALYLCASSSNRETQYFGPGTRLLVL.

This clone occurred once. V is TRBV6-5 and J is TRBJ2-7; 10 positions match TRBD2. The CDR3 consists of 14 residues. Germline V CDR1 and CDR2: MNHEY, SVGAGI. The trim removed 5 bases at V and 9 bases at J, leaving 10 bases unmatched. Written as DNA, the CDR3 is TGTGCCAGCAGTACGGGTGGCCTAGCGGGAGCGCAGTACTTC. This encodes CASSTGGLAGAQYF.

Regarding this clone: Sequence at one end of the junction differs from germline and may be a read error. The J gene is TRBJ1-1, the V gene TRBV6-5, with a possible D match to TRBD1 (6 bases). Germline V gene data show CDR1 as MNHEY and CDR2 as SVGAGI. CDR3 size: 12 residues. This CDR3 is CASSDSLGAAFF. The CDR3 nucleotides read TGTGCCAGCAGTGACTCCCTGGGGGCCGCTTTCTTT.

V gene TRBV28 combines with J gene TRBJ2-3, with TRBD2 matching over 14 bases. This CDR3 spans 18 amino acids. Germline loops: CDR1 MDHEN, CDR2 SYDVKM. V trimming: 3 bases; J trimming: 0 bases; junction bases outside the gene matches: 5. CDR3 in DNA: TGTGCCAGCAGTTTCGCGACTAGCGGGGGGGATAGCACAGATACGCAGTATTTT. Translating gives CASSFATSGGDSTDTQYF.

This clone has at least ten counts. The same CDR3 is also encoded by other DNA sequences in this sample. The chain combines TRBV4-2 with TRBJ2-2, with 10 bases identical to TRBD2. Per the germline V gene, CDR1 is LGHNA and CDR2 is YNFKEQ. With V trimmed by 0 bases and J by 2 bases, 6 bases remained unmatched. The CDR3 sequence is 18 residues long. The CDR3 reads CASSQDPSGGYNTGELFF. The DNA for the CDR3 is TGTGCCAGCAGCCAAGATCCTAGCGGGGGTTACAACACCGGGGAGCTGTTTTTT.

The V and J genes are TRBV5-1 and TRBJ1-6; D uncertain. The CDR3 sequence is 15 residues long. Germline V gene sequence: CDR1 SGHRS, CDR2 YFSETQ. Trimming pared 0 bases from V and 8 bases from J, leaving 12 bases between. The CDR3 region is CASSLERAWDSPLHF. CDR3 sequence (DNA): TGCGCCAGCAGCTTGGAGCGGGCCTGGGATTCACCCCTCCACTTT. Variable domain in full (rest from reference TRBV5-1 and TRBJ1-6): KAGVTQTPRYLIKTRGQQVTLSCSPISGHRSVSWYQQTPGQGLQFLFEYFSETQRNKGNFPGRFSGRQFSNSRSEMNVSTLELGDSALYLCASSLERAWDSPLHFGNGTRLTVT.

The V call is TRBV19, the J call TRBJ1-2; TRBD1 is a possible D gene (5 bases). Per germline, CDR1 LNHDA and CDR2 SQIVND (reference sequence). V lost 6 bases and J 2 bases, leaving 22 bases between the germline ends. The CDR3 runs to 17 residues. The CDR3 spells CASSRPRGHGGNYGYTF. The CDR3 nucleotides are TGTGCCAGTAGCCGCCCAAGGGGCCACGGTGGGAACTATGGCTACACCTTC. Combining the CDR3 with reference TRBV19 and TRBJ1-2 gives the whole variable domain DGGITQSPKYLFRKEGQNVTLSCEQNLNHDAMYWYRQDPGQGLRLIYYSQIVNDFQKGDIAEGYSVSREKKESFPLTVTSAQKNPTAFYLCASSRPRGHGGNYGYTFGSGTRLTVV.

The chain is built from TRBV12-3 or TRBV12-4 and TRBJ1-2; D ambiguous. CDR3 length: 13 residues. V was clipped by 7 bases and J by 8 bases, with 17 bases between them. CDR3 bases: TGTGCCAGCACCCGAACTATCGTGGAGGGCTACACCTTC. Protein: CASTRTIVEGYTF.